The 14 T cell receptor beta chains below all came from one sample that was sequenced in a study of blood T cell repertoires in COVID-19. Clones were read by immunoSEQ multiplex PCR, and TCRdb kept only the in-frame ones, dropping some. The profile covers about 200,000 clones, with roughly 82% appearing a single time and 4.5% to 7% taken by the ten largest. The sample taken for sequencing was PBMCs or T cells enriched from blood (not recorded which). The receptors derive from a man aged 35-49 years with acute COVID-19.

The chain has TRBV11-2 and TRBJ2-7; possibly TRBD2 for D (6 bases). CDR1 is SGHAT and CDR2 is FQNNGV in the germline V gene. V gave up 1 base and J gave up 0 bases, with 10 bases separating them. The CDR3 contains 15 residues. The CDR3 sequence is CASSLVSGLSYEQYF. In DNA form, the CDR3 reads TGTGCCAGCAGCTTAGTTAGCGGCCTCTCCTACGAGCAGTACTTC.

The chain recombines TRBV30 with TRBJ1-1, with 10 nucleotides matching TRBD1. Germline CDR1 GTSNPN, CDR2 SVGIG (reference sequence). The length of the CDR3 is 17 residues. V lost 4 bases to trimming and J lost 3 bases; unmatched junction nucleotides: 14. The DNA of the CDR3 is TGTGCCTGGAAGGGGGGCTCCCGGGACAGGGGTCACACTGAAGCTTTCTTT. It encodes CAWKGGSRDRGHTEAFF.

CDR3: CASSFILAEGTQYF. CDR3 bases: TGTGCCAGCAGCTTTATACTCGCCGAGGGGACCCAGTACTTC. The V gene is TRBV11-1, the J gene TRBJ2-5; weak D call: TRBD2 (5 bases). Germline CDR1 and CDR2: SGHAT and FQDESV (reference sequence). There are 14 residues in the CDR3. Trimming took 3 bases from V and 7 from J, leaving 15 bases between them. Supplemented by reference TRBV11-1 and TRBJ2-5, the full variable domain reads EAEVAQSPRYKITEKSQAVAFWCDPISGHATLYWYRQILGQGPELLVQFQDESVVDDSQLPKDRFSAERLKGVDSTLKIQPAELGDSAMYLCASSFILAEGTQYFGPGTRLLVL.

The V call is TRBV5-1, the J call TRBJ2-7; D gene uncertain. In germline, CDR1 is SGHRS, CDR2 YFSETQ. This CDR3 has 16 amino acids. With 2 bases removed from V and 5 bases from J, the gap between germline ends came to 20 bases. CDR3: CASSFNPRAPPHEQYF. The CDR3 DNA reads as TGCGCCAGCAGCTTTAACCCCCGCGCCCCGCCTCACGAGCAGTACTTC.

The chain couples TRBV27 to TRBJ2-3; D not resolved. Germline values: CDR1 MNHEY, CDR2 SMNVEV (reference sequence). V was clipped by 3 bases and J by 1 base, with 8 bases between them. CDR3 length: 14 amino acids. The CDR3: CASSFQFGTDTQYF. CDR3 DNA: TGTGCCAGCAGTTTCCAGTTCGGCACAGATACGCAGTATTTT.

This chain links TRBV7-2 with TRBJ2-3, with TRBD2 identical over 9 bases. Germline lookup yields CDR1 SGHTA and CDR2 FQGNSA. V dropped 1 base and J dropped 3; count of bases not matched to a gene: 8. This CDR3 is built from 17 residues. The CDR3 bases are TGTGCCAGCAGCTTAGAAGGCGGGAGGGTAGGGACAGATACGCAGTATTTT. Its translation is CASSLEGGRVGTDTQYF.

In this sample, this clone turned up many times. This chain joins TRBV7-9 and TRBJ2-1; no reliable D call. Germline-derived CDR1 and CDR2 are SEHNR and FQNEAQ (reference sequence). Trimming took off 4 bases at V and 8 bases at J, with 12 bases between the two ends. This CDR3 region has 13 residues. CDR3 nucleotide sequence: TGTGCCAGCAGCTCATCTAGGATGGATGAGCAGTTCTTC. Protein product: CASSSSRMDEQFF.

The chain links TRBV6-5 to TRBJ2-7, with a weak D call TRBD1 (5 bases). This CDR3 region has 14 residues. Germline V gene sequence: CDR1 MNHEY, CDR2 SVGAGI. The V end lost 1 base, the J end lost 5 bases, and 12 bases lay between the germline ends. The CDR3 DNA sequence: TGTGCCAGCAGTTACTATCAAACAGGAAACGAGCAGTACTTC. Translated: CASSYYQTGNEQYF.

CDR3 DNA sequence: TGTGCCAGCAGTGAGGGGAGTCGGTCACCCCTCCACTTT. Protein sequence: CASSEGSRSPLHF. The chain has TRBV6-4 and TRBJ1-6; D unclear. Germline V gene data show CDR1 as MRHNA and CDR2 as SNTAGT. The CDR3 covers 13 residues. V lost 3 bases, J lost 10 bases, and 10 bases lay in between.

The J gene is TRBJ1-4, the V gene TRBV5-8, with D uncertain. The germline CDR1 and CDR2 sequences are SGHTS and YDEGEE. The V end was cut by 1 base, the J end by 7 bases, with 8 bases between. CDR3 length: 13 amino acids. DNA for the CDR3: TGTGCCAGCAGCTTGACACCTTTTGAAAAACTGTTTTTT. Its protein product is CASSLTPFEKLFF.

V usage is TRBV2 and J usage is TRBJ2-1, with TRBD1 matching over 10 bases. Trimming at V came to 6 bases and at J to 0 bases, leaving 14 bases not matched to a gene. The germline CDR1 and CDR2 sequences are SNHLY and FYNNEI. The CDR3 has 19 amino acids. As DNA, the CDR3 is TGTGCCAGCAGCCTTTCCCGGGACAGGGGAAGGGCCTCCTACAATGAGCAGTTCTTC. Translation gives CASSLSRDRGRASYNEQFF.

The V call is TRBV29-1, the J call TRBJ2-5, with 9 bases identical to TRBD1. V gave up 6 bases and J gave up 2 bases; unmatched junction bases: 10. The germline V gene encodes CDR1 SQVTM and CDR2 ANQGSEA. The CDR3 sequence is 15 residues long. In DNA, the CDR3 is TGCAGCGTGATCCGGGACAGGGTCCTTCAAGAGACCCAGTACTTC. It encodes CSVIRDRVLQETQYF.

The rearrangement uses TRBV28 and TRBJ1-1, with D uncertain. Trimming removed 4 bases at V and 5 bases at J, with 14 bases between. The CDR3 sequence is 14 residues long. Germline loops: CDR1 MDHEN, CDR2 SYDVKM. The CDR3 coding sequence is TGTGCCAGCAGTTCCCCCCCGGTTCGAACTGAAGCTTTCTTT. It is translated as CASSSPPVRTEAFF. The full variable domain, in which reference TRBV28 and TRBJ1-1 provide the parts outside the CDR3, is DVKVTQSSRYLVKRTGEKVFLECVQDMDHENMFWYRQDPGLGLRLIYFSYDVKMKEKGDIPEGYSVSREKKERFSLILESASTNQTSMYLCASSSPPVRTEAFFGQGTRLTVV.

The J gene is TRBJ1-1, the V gene TRBV2; perhaps TRBD1 as D (5 bases). The CDR3 has 14 residues. V was pared by 11 bases and J by 0 bases, with 16 bases between. Per germline, CDR1 SNHLY and CDR2 FYNNEI. The CDR3 sequence is CASGGGPMNTEAFF. CDR3 nucleotide sequence: TGTGCCTCCGGGGGGGGTCCTATGAACACTGAAGCTTTCTTT.